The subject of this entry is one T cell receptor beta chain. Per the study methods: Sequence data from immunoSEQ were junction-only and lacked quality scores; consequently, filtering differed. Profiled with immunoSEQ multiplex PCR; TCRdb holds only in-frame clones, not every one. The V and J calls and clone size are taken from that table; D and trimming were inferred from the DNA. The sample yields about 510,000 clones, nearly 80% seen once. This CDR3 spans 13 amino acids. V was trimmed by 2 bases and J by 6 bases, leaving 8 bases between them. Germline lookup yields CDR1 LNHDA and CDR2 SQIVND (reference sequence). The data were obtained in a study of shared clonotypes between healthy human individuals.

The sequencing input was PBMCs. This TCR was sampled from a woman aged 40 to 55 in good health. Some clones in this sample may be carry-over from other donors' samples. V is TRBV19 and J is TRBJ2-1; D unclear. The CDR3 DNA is TGTGCCAGTAGTATACTCGGCAGCAATGAGCAGTTCTTC. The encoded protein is CASSILGSNEQFF.